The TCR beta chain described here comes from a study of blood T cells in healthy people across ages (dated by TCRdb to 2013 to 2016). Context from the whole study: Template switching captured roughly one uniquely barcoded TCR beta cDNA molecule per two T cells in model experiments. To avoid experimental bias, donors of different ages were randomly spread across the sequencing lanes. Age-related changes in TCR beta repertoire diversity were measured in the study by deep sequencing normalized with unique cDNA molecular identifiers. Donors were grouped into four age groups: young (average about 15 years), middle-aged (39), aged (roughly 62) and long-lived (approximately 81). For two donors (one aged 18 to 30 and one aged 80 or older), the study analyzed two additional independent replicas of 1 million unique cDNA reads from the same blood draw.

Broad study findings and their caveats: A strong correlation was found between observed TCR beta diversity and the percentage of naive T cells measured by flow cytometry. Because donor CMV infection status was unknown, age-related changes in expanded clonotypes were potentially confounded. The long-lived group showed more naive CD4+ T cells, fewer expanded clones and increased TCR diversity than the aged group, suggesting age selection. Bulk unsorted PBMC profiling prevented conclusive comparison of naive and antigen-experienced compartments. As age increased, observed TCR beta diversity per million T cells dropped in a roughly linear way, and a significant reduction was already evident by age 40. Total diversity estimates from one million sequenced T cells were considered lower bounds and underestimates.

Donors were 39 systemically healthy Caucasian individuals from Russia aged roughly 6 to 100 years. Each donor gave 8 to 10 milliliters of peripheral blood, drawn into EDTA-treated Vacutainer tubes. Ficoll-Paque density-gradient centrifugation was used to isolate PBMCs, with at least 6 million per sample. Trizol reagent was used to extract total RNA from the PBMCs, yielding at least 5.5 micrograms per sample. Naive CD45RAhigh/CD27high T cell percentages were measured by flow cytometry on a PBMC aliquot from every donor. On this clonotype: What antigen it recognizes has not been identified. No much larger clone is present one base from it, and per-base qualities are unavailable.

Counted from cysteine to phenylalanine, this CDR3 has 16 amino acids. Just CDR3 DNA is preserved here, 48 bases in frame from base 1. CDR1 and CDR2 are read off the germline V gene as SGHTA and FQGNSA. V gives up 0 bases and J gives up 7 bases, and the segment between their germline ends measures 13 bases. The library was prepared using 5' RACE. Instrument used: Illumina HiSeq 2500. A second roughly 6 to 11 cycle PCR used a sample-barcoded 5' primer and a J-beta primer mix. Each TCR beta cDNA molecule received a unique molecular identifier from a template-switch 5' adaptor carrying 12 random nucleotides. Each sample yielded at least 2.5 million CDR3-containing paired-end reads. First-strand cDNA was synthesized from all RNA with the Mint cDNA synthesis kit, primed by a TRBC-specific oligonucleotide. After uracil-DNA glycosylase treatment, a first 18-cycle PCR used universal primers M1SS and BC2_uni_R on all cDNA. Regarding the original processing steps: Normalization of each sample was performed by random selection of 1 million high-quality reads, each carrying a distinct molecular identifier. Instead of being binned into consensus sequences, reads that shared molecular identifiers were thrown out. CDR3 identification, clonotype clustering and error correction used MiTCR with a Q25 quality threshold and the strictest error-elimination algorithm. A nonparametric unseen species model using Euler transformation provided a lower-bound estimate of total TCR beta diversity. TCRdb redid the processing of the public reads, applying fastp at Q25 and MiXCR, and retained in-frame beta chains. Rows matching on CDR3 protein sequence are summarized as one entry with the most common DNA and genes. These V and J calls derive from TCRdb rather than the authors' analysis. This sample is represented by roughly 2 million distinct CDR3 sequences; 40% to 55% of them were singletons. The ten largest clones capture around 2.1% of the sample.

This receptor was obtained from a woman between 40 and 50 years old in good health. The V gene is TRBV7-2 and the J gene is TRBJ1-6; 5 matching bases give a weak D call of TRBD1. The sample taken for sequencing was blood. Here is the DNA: TGTGCCAGCAGCTTAGCTAGGGGCGATCAGAATTCACCCCTCCACTTT. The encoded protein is CASSLARGDQNSPLHF.